These 22 T cell receptor beta chains originate from one sample sequenced in a study of CXCR3-negative and CXCR3-positive naive CD8 T cells. Each TRB cDNA library was prepared by 5' RACE (with UMI labels). TCRdb reprocessed the 5' RACE reads, with one entry per CDR3 protein and no DNA. The sample data list approximately 38,000 distinct CDR3 sequences. Sequencing was performed on memory CD8+ T cells from blood. The origin of the receptors is a human donor in good health. Some clones in this sample may be carry-over from other donors' samples.

V and J are TRBV27 and TRBJ2-7; there is no DNA to check the TCRdb D call of TRBD2. This CDR3 is 16 amino acids long. Germline V gene data show CDR1 as MNHEY and CDR2 as SMNVEV (reference sequence). The CDR3 loop reads CAISRGVSGGAYEQYF.

The gene calls are TRBV11-2 and TRBJ2-4; lacking DNA, the TRBD1 call made by TCRdb goes unchecked. This CDR3 has 15 residues. The germline V gene encodes CDR1 SGHAT and CDR2 FQNNGV. The CDR3 loop reads CASSSTTGGGNIQYF.

The chain employs TRBV20-1 and TRBJ2-2; the D call of TRBD1 rests on TCRdb alone, since no DNA is present to check it. Germline CDR1 is DFQATT and CDR2 is SNEGSKA (reference sequence). The CDR3 runs to 15 residues. The chain's CDR3 is CSARDGGGDTGELFF.

The V call is TRBV7-9, the J call TRBJ2-1; TCRdb indicates TRBD2, and absent DNA this call remains unverified. Germline lookup yields CDR1 SEHNR and CDR2 FQNEAQ (reference sequence). This CDR3 comprises 15 residues. The CDR3 loop reads CASSPGTTQGDEQFF.

The chain links TRBV7-8 to TRBJ2-5; TCRdb's assignment of TRBD1 cannot be checked, as there is no DNA. Germline loops: CDR1 SGHVS, CDR2 FQNEAQ. The CDR3 covers 15 residues. CDR3 sequence: CASSLKGGFQETQYF.

V is TRBV28 and J is TRBJ2-3; TCRdb indicates TRBD2, and absent DNA this call remains unverified. The CDR3 is 15 residues long. Germline lookup yields CDR1 MDHEN and CDR2 SYDVKM. The CDR3 protein is CASSTLAGAADTQYF.

This sequence joins TRBV29-1 and TRBJ2-3; TCRdb proposes TRBD1, but this gene call is untestable without DNA. The CDR3 spans 13 residues. Germline values: CDR1 SQVTM, CDR2 ANQGSEA. CDR3 loop: CSVPPGSTDTQYF.

V gene TRBV4-1 combines with J gene TRBJ2-1; TCRdb gives TRBD2 as the D gene, but with no DNA this cannot be confirmed. Per germline, CDR1 MGHRA and CDR2 YSYEKL. This CDR3 region has 16 residues. The CDR3 sequence is CASSSRTTGPADEQFF.

The chain combines TRBV29-1 with TRBJ2-1; TCRdb reports TRBD2, a call that lacks DNA to check it against. Germline V gene data show CDR1 as SQVTM and CDR2 as ANQGSEA. This CDR3 is built from 17 residues. CDR3 sequence: CSALGLAGDLTYNEQFF.

V and J are TRBV13 and TRBJ2-1; TCRdb reports TRBD1, a call that lacks DNA to check it against. Germline V gene lookup returns CDR1 PRHDT and CDR2 FYEKMQ (reference sequence). The CDR3 runs 17 residues. CDR3: CASSTISAGATYNEQFF.

The V call is TRBV27, the J call TRBJ2-3; TCRdb selects TRBD2, and the lack of DNA leaves this call unchecked. The CDR3 is made up of 16 amino acids. CDR1 is MNHEY, CDR2 SMNVEV, per germline (reference sequence). The chain's CDR3 is CASKPLLTVGTDTQYF.

J is TRBJ2-2 and V is TRBV6-2 or TRBV6-3; TCRdb calls TRBD2, which cannot be checked without DNA. Germline CDR1 reads MNHEY; CDR2 reads SVGEGT. This CDR3 contains 16 residues. CDR3 loop: CASSYFAGGPIGELFF.

The gene calls are TRBV20-1 and TRBJ1-1. Looked up from germline, CDR1 is DFQATT and CDR2 is SNEGSKA (reference sequence). This CDR3 has 11 residues. This CDR3 is CSARVAREAFF.

The rearrangement links TRBV12-3 or TRBV12-4 to TRBJ1-5. This CDR3 has 15 amino acids. The CDR3 spells CASNLGGIGNQPQHF.

This rearrangement joins TRBV6-2 or TRBV6-3 to TRBJ2-3; absent DNA, TCRdb's TRBD2 call cannot be checked. Looked up from germline, CDR1 is MNHEY and CDR2 is SVGEGT. This CDR3 has 15 amino acids. CDR3 sequence: CASSYVGAASDTQYF.

V gene TRBV5-6 combines with J gene TRBJ1-1; TCRdb's D call of TRBD1 is untestable without DNA. The CDR3 has 15 amino acids. The germline V gene has CDR1 SGHDT and CDR2 YYEEEE. CDR3 in amino acids: CASSFPDSQNTEAFF.

The chain couples TRBV6-6 to TRBJ1-4. Germline values: CDR1 MNHNY, CDR2 SVGAGI (reference sequence). The CDR3 contains 14 residues. The chain's CDR3 is CASTTDGGYEKLFF.

The chain has TRBV6-4 and TRBJ2-3; as DNA is missing, the TRBD2 call by TCRdb cannot be tested. Germline V lookup: CDR1 MRHNA, CDR2 SNTAGT. CDR3 size: 16 residues. CDR3 region: CASSDSAGGPTDTQYF.

The V and J genes are TRBV12-3 or TRBV12-4 and TRBJ2-2; TCRdb's D call, TRBD2, is unchecked because there is no DNA. The CDR3 is 15 amino acids. The CDR3 loop reads CASTWAGTRSGELFF.

The chain has TRBV9 and TRBJ2-1; TCRdb's D call of TRBD2 is untestable without DNA. Looked up from germline, CDR1 is SGDLS and CDR2 is YYNGEE. The CDR3 is 18 residues long. CDR3 sequence: CASSVRRSRASPINEQFF.

This sequence joins TRBV20-1 and TRBJ2-1; TCRdb proposes TRBD2, but this gene call is untestable without DNA. The CDR3 spans 14 residues. CDR1 and CDR2 from the germline V gene are DFQATT and SNEGSKA (reference sequence). This CDR3 reads CSTLAGGPLDEQLF.

The V gene is TRBV7-9, the J gene TRBJ2-5. Per the germline V gene, CDR1 is SEHNR and CDR2 is FQNEAQ (reference sequence). CDR3 length equals 12 residues. CDR3 in amino acids: CASSFAQETQYF.